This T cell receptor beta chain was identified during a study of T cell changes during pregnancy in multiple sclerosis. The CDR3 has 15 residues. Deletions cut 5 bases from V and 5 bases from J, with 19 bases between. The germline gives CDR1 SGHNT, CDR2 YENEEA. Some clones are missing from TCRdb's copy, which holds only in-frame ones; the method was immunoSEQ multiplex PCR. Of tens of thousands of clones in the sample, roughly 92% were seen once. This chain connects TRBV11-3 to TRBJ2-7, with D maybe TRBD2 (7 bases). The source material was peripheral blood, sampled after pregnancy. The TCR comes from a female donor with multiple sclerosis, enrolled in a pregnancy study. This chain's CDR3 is CASSLGRGALDEQYF. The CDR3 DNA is TGTGCCAGCAGCCTCGGCCGGGGGGCGCTGGACGAGCAGTACTTC.